The clone carrying this T cell receptor beta chain was seen only a few times. Clones were sequenced by immunoSEQ multiplex PCR, and TCRdb holds only the in-frame ones, with some missing. The sample lists approximately 140,000 clones; 70% to 90% were seen once. The sample comes from a study of blood T cell repertoires in COVID-19. For the study at large: Samples came from the United States, Italy and Spain, spanning acute and convalescent COVID-19. The analysed material was cDNA or gDNA that came from T cells, B-cell-depleted T cells, or PBMCs.

V was pared by 10 bases and J by 1 base, with 6 bases of the junction left unmatched. This CDR3 spans 14 amino acids. CDR1 and CDR2 (germline): LNHDA, SQIVND (reference sequence). This rearrangement joins TRBV19 to TRBJ2-2; 7 bases are shared with TRBD1. The sequence was collected from a woman aged 60-75 years with COVID-19, enrolled during active disease. The source material was peripheral blood. Here the CDR3 reads CAIRDRRNTGELFF. CDR3 bases: TGTGCCATACGGGACAGACGGAACACCGGGGAGCTGTTTTTT.